What follows are 16 T cell receptor beta chains derived from one specimen sequenced in a study of a mutant IDH1 vaccine in newly diagnosed glioma. This table comes from immunoSEQ multiplex PCR, and its TCRdb copy is limited to in-frame clones, with some not included. Among about 54,000 clones listed, about four fifths were seen once. As for time point: baseline, week 1 (first vaccination visit). Regarding treatment: pre-vaccination baseline after standard-of-care therapy. The specimen was PBMCs, collected from a glioma patient treated with radiotherapy, temozolomide or both. The receptor set was obtained from a man younger than 35 with glioma.

In its sample, this clone was seen once. The V and J genes are TRBV6-5 and TRBJ1-2; 7 positions agree with TRBD1. The ends lost 6 bases at V and 6 bases at J; junction bases unmatched: 4. Germline V gives CDR1 MNHEY, CDR2 SVGAGI. The CDR3 has 12 amino acids. The chain's CDR3 is CASRGTADGYTF. The CDR3 DNA reads as TGTGCCAGCAGGGGGACAGCCGATGGCTACACCTTC.

This chain joins TRBV15 and TRBJ1-2; maybe TRBD1 (5 bases). Germline-derived CDR1 and CDR2 are LNHNV and YYDKDF (reference sequence). The CDR3 loop spans 16 amino acids. Trimming cost V 0 bases and J 4 bases, with 15 bases left between them. Here the CDR3 reads CATSREVGPIGYGYTF. CDR3 bases: TGTGCCACCAGCAGAGAAGTGGGGCCCATCGGCTATGGCTACACCTTC.

The rearrangement links TRBV2 to TRBJ1-5; D possibly corresponds to TRBD1 (6 bases). The CDR3 length is 13 residues. Trimming took off 7 bases at V and 4 bases at J, with 11 bases between the two ends. Germline-derived CDR1 and CDR2 are SNHLY and FYNNEI. CDR3 loop: CASKWQGNQPQHF. In DNA form, the CDR3 reads TGTGCCAGCAAGTGGCAGGGGAATCAGCCCCAGCATTTT.

This clone has just one count. This chain joins TRBV30 and TRBJ2-7; a weak D match, TRBD1 (5 bases). Trimming took off 0 bases at V and 2 bases at J, with 8 bases between the two ends. CDR1 is GTSNPN, CDR2 SVGIG, per germline (reference sequence). The CDR3 runs 13 residues. Here the CDR3 reads CAWSVGAAYEQYF. The CDR3 bases are TGTGCCTGGAGTGTAGGGGCGGCCTACGAGCAGTACTTC.

The V and J genes are TRBV27 and TRBJ1-2, with D unclear. The CDR3 is 15 amino acids. V lost 5 bases and J 4 bases, leaving 17 bases between the germline ends. CDR1 is MNHEY, CDR2 SMNVEV, per germline (reference sequence). The CDR3 DNA is TGTGCCAGCAGTAGTGACACCCATCTCCCCTATGGCTACACCTTC. Amino acids: CASSSDTHLPYGYTF.

The chain links TRBV7-8 to TRBJ1-2; 9 nucleotides agree with TRBD1. Trimming took 4 bases from V and 3 from J; bases not matched to a gene: 9. This CDR3 is 16 amino acids long. Germline CDR1 and CDR2: SGHVS and FQNEAQ. The CDR3 sequence is CASSSEPGQGDYGYTF. As DNA, the CDR3 is TGTGCCAGCAGCTCCGAACCGGGACAGGGCGACTATGGCTACACCTTC.

The chain joins TRBV10-3 to TRBJ2-5; the D is unclear. Per germline, CDR1 ENHRY and CDR2 SYGVKD. Trimming removed 5 bases from V and 5 bases from J, with 15 bases in between. The CDR3 extends over 14 amino acids. The CDR3 coding sequence is TGTGCCATCAGTCTGGGTTTACCCAGGGAGACCCAGTACTTC. Encoded protein: CAISLGLPRETQYF.

The chain employs TRBV19 and TRBJ2-7; 10 nucleotides match TRBD2. From germline, CDR1 is LNHDA and CDR2 SQIVND (reference sequence). CDR3 length equals 15 residues. With 3 bases clipped from V and 4 bases from J, the junction kept 6 bases outside the gene matches. In nucleotides, the CDR3 is TGTGCCAGTAGTATCCGGACTAGCGGAGTATACGAGCAGTACTTC. As protein: CASSIRTSGVYEQYF.

The chain combines TRBV30 with TRBJ1-2; D is undetermined. V was clipped by 1 base and J by 8 bases, with 11 bases between them. This CDR3 contains 12 residues. In germline, CDR1 is GTSNPN, CDR2 SVGIG (reference sequence). CDR3 protein: CAWSGTHGGYTF. CDR3 bases: TGTGCCTGGAGTGGAACACACGGGGGCTACACCTTC.

V and J are TRBV12-5 and TRBJ1-3; the D is unclear. Trimming shortened V by 6 bases and J by 4 bases, and 7 bases separated the two germline ends. This CDR3 contains 12 residues. From germline, CDR1 is LGHNT and CDR2 FRNRAP. Here the CDR3 reads CASGYGGNTIYF. For the CDR3, the DNA is TGTGCTAGTGGCTACGGCGGAAACACCATATATTTT.

This chain links TRBV7-2 with TRBJ2-2; D is unresolved. This CDR3 has 15 amino acids. V lost 2 bases and J lost 5, with 12 bases in between. In germline, CDR1 is SGHTA, CDR2 FQGNSA. CDR3 DNA: TGTGCCAGCAGCTTATCCCGGACGGAAACCGGGGAGCTGTTTTTT. It codes for CASSLSRTETGELFF.

The chain links TRBV7-9 to TRBJ1-1, with TRBD1 as a possible D gene (5 bases). The germline V and J ends were trimmed by 4 bases and 3 bases, with 18 bases remaining between them. This CDR3 has 16 amino acids. Germline CDR1 is SEHNR and CDR2 is FQNEAQ (reference sequence). The CDR3 region is CASSSTLEGSDTEAFF. The CDR3 DNA follows: TGTGCCAGCAGCTCCACCCTCGAGGGGTCAGACACTGAAGCTTTCTTT.

J is TRBJ1-1 and V is TRBV30; no reliable D call. In germline, CDR1 is GTSNPN, CDR2 SVGIG (reference sequence). The CDR3 is 13 amino acids. The V and J ends lost 1 base and 6 bases respectively, with 12 bases between them. The CDR3 DNA sequence: TGTGCCTGGAGTGGAGGCACGAGCGCTGAAGCTTTCTTT. This encodes CAWSGGTSAEAFF.

The chain carries TRBV4-3 and TRBJ2-7; TRBD2 is a possible D gene (5 bases). The V end was cut by 4 bases, the J end by 3 bases, with 16 bases between. The CDR3 is 15 residues long. From germline, CDR1 is LGHNA and CDR2 YSLEER. CDR3 sequence: CASSRRMTGNYEQYF. CDR3 coding DNA: TGCGCCAGCAGCCGGAGGATGACGGGGAACTACGAGCAGTACTTC.

This clone has just a few counts. J is TRBJ2-2 and V is TRBV29-1; 11 positions agree with TRBD1. The CDR3 runs 14 residues. The germline gives CDR1 SQVTM, CDR2 ANQGSEA. J gave up 5 bases and V 4 bases, and 3 bases lay outside the gene matches. The CDR3 bases are TGCAGCGTTGGGGGGGACAGGGGGACCGGGGAGCTGTTTTTT. Protein: CSVGGDRGTGELFF.

The CDR3 sequence: CASSGRDRVELFYGYTF. DNA for the CDR3: TGTGCCAGCAGTGGCCGGGACAGGGTCGAATTATTCTATGGCTACACCTTC. The rearrangement uses TRBV2 and TRBJ1-2; 9 bases match TRBD1. There are 17 residues in the CDR3. Germline V gives CDR1 SNHLY, CDR2 FYNNEI. The V and J ends lost 4 bases and 4 bases, in that order; junction bases with no gene match: 13. The variable domain in full, with the rest retrieved from reference TRBV2 and TRBJ1-2, is EPEVTQTPSHQVTQMGQEVILRCVPISNHLYFYWYRQILGQKVEFLVSFYNNEISEKSEIFDDQFSVERPDGSNFTLKIRSTKLEDSAMYFCASSGRDRVELFYGYTFGSGTRLTVV.